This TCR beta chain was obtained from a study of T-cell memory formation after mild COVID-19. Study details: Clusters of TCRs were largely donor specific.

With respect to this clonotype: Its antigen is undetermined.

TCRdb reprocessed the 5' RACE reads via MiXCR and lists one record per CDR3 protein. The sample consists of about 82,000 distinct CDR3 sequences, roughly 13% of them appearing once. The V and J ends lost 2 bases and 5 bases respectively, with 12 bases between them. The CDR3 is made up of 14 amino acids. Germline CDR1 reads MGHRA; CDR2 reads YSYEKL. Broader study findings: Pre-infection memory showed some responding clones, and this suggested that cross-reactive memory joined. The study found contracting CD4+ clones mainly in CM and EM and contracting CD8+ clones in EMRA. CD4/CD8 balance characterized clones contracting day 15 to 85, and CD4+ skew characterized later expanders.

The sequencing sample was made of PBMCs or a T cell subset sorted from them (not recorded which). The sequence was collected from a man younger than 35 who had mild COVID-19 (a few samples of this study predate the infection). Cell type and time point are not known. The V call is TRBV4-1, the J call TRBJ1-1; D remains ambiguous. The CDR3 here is CASSQSRGNTEAFF. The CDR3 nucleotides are TGCGCCAGCAGCCAATCTCGGGGAAATACTGAAGCTTTCTTT.